These 2 T cell receptor beta chains came from one sample sequenced in a study of cytomegalovirus exposure and HLA in healthy donors. Profiled with immunoSEQ multiplex PCR; TCRdb holds only in-frame clones, not every one. The table records fewer than 350,000 clones, roughly 90% of them present only once. The sample comprised PBMCs. These receptor sequences come from a woman under 30 in good health and CMV-seronegative.

The J gene is TRBJ2-7, the V gene TRBV10-3; 8 bases align to TRBD2. With 6 bases clipped from V and 4 bases from J, the junction kept 5 bases outside the gene matches. There are 13 residues in the CDR3. Germline CDR1 reads ENHRY; CDR2 reads SYGVKD. CDR3 sequence: CAISSSGMYEQYF. The CDR3 DNA sequence: TGTGCCATCAGCAGTAGCGGGATGTACGAGCAGTACTTC.

The chain employs TRBV7-8 and TRBJ2-6; D gene ambiguous. The germline gives CDR1 SGHVS, CDR2 FQNEAQ. V lost 3 bases to trimming and J lost 0 bases, with 9 bases between them. There are 16 residues in the CDR3. CDR3 residues: CASSFPLRSGANVLTF. CDR3 bases: TGTGCCAGCAGCTTTCCCCTTCGCTCTGGGGCCAACGTCCTGACTTTC.